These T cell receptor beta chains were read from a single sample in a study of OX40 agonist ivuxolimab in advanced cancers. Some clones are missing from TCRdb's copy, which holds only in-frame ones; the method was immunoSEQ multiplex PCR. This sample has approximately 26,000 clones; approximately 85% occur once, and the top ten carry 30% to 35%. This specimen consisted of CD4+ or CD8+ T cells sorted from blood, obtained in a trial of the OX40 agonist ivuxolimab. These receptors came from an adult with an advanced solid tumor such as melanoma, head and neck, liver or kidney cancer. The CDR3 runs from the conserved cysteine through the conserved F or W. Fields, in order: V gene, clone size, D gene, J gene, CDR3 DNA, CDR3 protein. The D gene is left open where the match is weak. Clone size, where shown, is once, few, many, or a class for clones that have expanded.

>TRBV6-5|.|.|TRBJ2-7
TGTGCCAGCAGCGCACAGGGCTACGAGCAGTACTTC
CASSAQGYEQYF
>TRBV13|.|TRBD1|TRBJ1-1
TGTGCCAGCAGCTTGGGCCGTTCAGGGGGCACTGAAGCTTTCTTT
CASSLGRSGGTEAFF
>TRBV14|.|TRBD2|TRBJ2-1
TGTGCCAGCAGCCACCCCACAACCGGGACGCCTGTAGCGGGAGGGAACAATGAGCAGTTCTTC
CASSHPTTGTPVAGGNNEQFF
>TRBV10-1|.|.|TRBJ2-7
TGCGCCAGCAGTGATCTCAGGGGTGGTTACGAGCAGTACTTC
CASSDLRGGYEQYF
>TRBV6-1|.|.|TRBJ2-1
TGTGCCAGCAGTGACTCGGCACCGTTTTACAATGAGCAGTTCTTC
CASSDSAPFYNEQFF
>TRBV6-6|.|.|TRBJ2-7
TGTGCCAGCAGTTACGGGACAAGGATCTACGAGCAGTACTTC
CASSYGTRIYEQYF
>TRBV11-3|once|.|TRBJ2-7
TGTGCCAGCAGCTTGGCGGGACAGCCGCCCTACGAGCAGTACTTC
CASSLAGQPPYEQYF
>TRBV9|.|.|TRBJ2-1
TGTGCCAGCAGCCCCCCGCGCCCTGGAGAGCAGTTCTTC
CASSPPRPGEQFF
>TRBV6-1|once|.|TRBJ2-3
TGTGCTGCAATCTGGAGCGGCACAGATACGCAGTATTTT
CAAIWSGTDTQYF
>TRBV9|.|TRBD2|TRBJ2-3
TGTGCCAGCAGCGTAGCAGCGGGGGGCGGCACAGATACGCAGTATTTT
CASSVAAGGGTDTQYF
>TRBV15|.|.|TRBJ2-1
TGTGCCACCAGCCGTGACAGGGCGGGATACAATGAGCAGTTCTTC
CATSRDRAGYNEQFF
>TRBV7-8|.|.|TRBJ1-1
TGTGCCAGCAGCCTTAGGGGGGAGGGAGTTTTCACTGAAGCTTTCTTT
CASSLRGEGVFTEAFF
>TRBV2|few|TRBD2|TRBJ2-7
TGTGCCAGCAGTGCCTTGGAGACTAGCGGGCAATACGAGCAGTACTTC
CASSALETSGQYEQYF
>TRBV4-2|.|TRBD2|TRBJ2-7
TGTGCCAGCAGCCCCCCGGGACTAGCGGGAACCTACGAGCAGTACTTC
CASSPPGLAGTYEQYF
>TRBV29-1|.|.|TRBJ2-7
TGCAGCGTTGCGGGGGCCAGCTCCTACGAGCAGTACTTC
CSVAGASSYEQYF
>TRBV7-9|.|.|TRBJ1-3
TGTGCCAGCAGCTCCAGAGATCATCCTGGAAACACCATATATTTT
CASSSRDHPGNTIYF
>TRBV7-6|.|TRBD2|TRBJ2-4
TGTGCCAGCAGCCTTACTAGCGGGAGAGGAAACATTCAGTACTTC
CASSLTSGRGNIQYF
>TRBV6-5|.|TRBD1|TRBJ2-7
TGTGCCAGCAGTCTAGCAGGGGGAGATATCTACGAGCAGTACTTC
CASSLAGGDIYEQYF
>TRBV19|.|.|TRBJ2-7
TGTGCCAGTAGTATGGGCCTCGGGCGGGCAGGCTCCTACGAGCAGTACTTC
CASSMGLGRAGSYEQYF
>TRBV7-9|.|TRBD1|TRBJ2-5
TGTGCCAGCAGCTCGGGACAGGGGTGGCAAGAGACCCAGTACTTC
CASSSGQGWQETQYF
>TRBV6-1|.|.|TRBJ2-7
TGTGCCAGCAAGCAGGATTCGTCTCAGGCTTACGAGCAGTACTTC
CASKQDSSQAYEQYF
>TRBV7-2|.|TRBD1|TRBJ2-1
TGTGCCAGCAGCTCGTCCCGGGACAGACACAATGAGCAGTTCTTC
CASSSSRDRHNEQFF
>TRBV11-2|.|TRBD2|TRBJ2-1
TGTGCCACCCCACTAGCGCCCGGGGCGGGTGAGCAGTTCTTC
CATPLAPGAGEQFF
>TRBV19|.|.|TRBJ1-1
TGTGCCAGCGTGGGGTTTGAAGCTTTCTTT
CASVGFEAFF
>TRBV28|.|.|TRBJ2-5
TGTGCCAGCAGTTTGCCCCGGACGGGCCTCTTAGGGGTCCAGTACTTC
CASSLPRTGLLGVQYF
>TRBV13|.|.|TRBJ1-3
TGTGCCAGCAGCTTAGAGGCAGGGGTCGTCGTATATTTT
CASSLEAGVVVYF
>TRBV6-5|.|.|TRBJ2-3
TGTGCCAGCAGTCCAGGGGTACTCCTCACAGATACGCAGTATTTT
CASSPGVLLTDTQYF
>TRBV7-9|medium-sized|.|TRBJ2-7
TGTGCCAGCAGCAGCCAGGGGGGTGTCTACGAGCAGTACTTC
CASSSQGGVYEQYF
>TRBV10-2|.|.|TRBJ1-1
TGCGCCAGCAGTGAGTGGGGAAGGGGTGCTTTCTTT
CASSEWGRGAFF
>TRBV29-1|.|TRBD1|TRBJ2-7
TGCAGCGTTGTTCCTTCCCAAAGAATCGGGACAGATAACTACGAGCAGTACTTC
CSVVPSQRIGTDNYEQYF
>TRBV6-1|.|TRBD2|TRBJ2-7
TGTGCCAGCAGTGCCGGAGGACTAGCCCACGAGCAGTACTTC
CASSAGGLAHEQYF
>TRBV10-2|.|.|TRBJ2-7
TGCGCCAGCAGTGAACGACTCACGAGGTACGAGCAGTACTTC
CASSERLTRYEQYF
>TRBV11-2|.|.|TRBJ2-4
TGTGCCAGCAGCTTAGCGGGAGACGGCAAAAACATTCAGTACTTC
CASSLAGDGKNIQYF
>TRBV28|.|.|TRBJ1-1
TGTGCCAGCAGTGCCCTACAGGGTTCGGGCACTGAAGCTTTCTTT
CASSALQGSGTEAFF
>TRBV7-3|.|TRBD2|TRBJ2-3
TGTGCCAGCAGCTTAGGACTAGCGGGAGGCCCCACAGATACGCAGTATTTT
CASSLGLAGGPTDTQYF
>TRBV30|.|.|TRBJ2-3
TGTGCCTCGACTGTTTTCCTAGCAGATACGCAGTATTTT
CASTVFLADTQYF
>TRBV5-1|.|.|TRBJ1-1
TGCGCCAGCAGAGGGGAAGGGGGCACTGAAGCTTTCTTT
CASRGEGGTEAFF
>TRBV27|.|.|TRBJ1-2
TGTGCCAGCAGTTTTCTGGGGGAGGATTTGGGCTACACCTTC
CASSFLGEDLGYTF
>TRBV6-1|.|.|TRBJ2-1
TGTGCCAGCAGTGAACTGGGCAATGAGCAGTTCTTC
CASSELGNEQFF
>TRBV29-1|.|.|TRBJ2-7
TGCAGCGCCTCGGGGGGCTTTGCCGAGCAGTACTTC
CSASGGFAEQYF
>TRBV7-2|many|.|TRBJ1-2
TGTGCCAGCAGCTTGGGGTTGGGGACTGGGCTCGATGGCTACACCTTC
CASSLGLGTGLDGYTF
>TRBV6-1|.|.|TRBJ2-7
TGTGCCAGCAGTGAAAGAAGAGGGCTCAACGAGCAGTACTTC
CASSERRGLNEQYF
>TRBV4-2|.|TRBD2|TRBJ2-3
TGTGCCAGCAGCCAAGATGGAGCGGGGACTATCACAGATACGCAGTATTTT
CASSQDGAGTITDTQYF